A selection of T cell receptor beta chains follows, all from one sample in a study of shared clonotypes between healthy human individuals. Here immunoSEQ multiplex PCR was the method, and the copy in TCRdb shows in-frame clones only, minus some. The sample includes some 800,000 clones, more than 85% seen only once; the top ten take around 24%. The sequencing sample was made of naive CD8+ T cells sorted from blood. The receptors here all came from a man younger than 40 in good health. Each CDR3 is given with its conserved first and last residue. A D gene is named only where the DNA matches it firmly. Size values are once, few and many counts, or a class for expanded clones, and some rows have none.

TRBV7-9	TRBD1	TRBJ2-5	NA	TGTGCCAGCAGCTTGCCGGGACAGGGAAGGGAGACCCAGTACTTC	CASSLPGQGRETQYF
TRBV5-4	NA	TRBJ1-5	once	TGTGCCAGCAGCTTGCTCGGGGAGAATCAGCCCCAGCATTTT	CASSLLGENQPQHF
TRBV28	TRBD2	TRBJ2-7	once	TGTGCCAGCCGGGTACTAGCGGGAGGTTGGGAGCAGTACTTC	CASRVLAGGWEQYF
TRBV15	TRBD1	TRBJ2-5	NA	TGTGCCACCAGCGGCCGGGACAGGGGAAAAGAGACCCAGTACTTC	CATSGRDRGKETQYF
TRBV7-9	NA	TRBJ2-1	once	TGTGCCAGCAGCGCCCGACAAGAACTGGGGAATGAGCAGTTCTTC	CASSARQELGNEQFF
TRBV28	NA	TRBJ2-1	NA	TGTGCCAGCAGTGAGGACGATGAGCAGTTCTTC	CASSEDDEQFF
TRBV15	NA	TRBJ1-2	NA	TGTGCCACCAGCAGAGGAGGGTCCTTGGGCTACACCTTC	CATSRGGSLGYTF
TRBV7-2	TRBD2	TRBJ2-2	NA	TGTGCCAGCAGTTACTACGGGACTACTGCCGGGGAGCTGTTTTTT	CASSYYGTTAGELFF
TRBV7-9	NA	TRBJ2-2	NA	TGTGCCAGCAGTCCGGGACATACGAACACCGGGGAGCTGTTTTTT	CASSPGHTNTGELFF
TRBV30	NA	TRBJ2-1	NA	TGTGCCTGGAGTATCGGCTCGGGGGATGAGCAGTTCTTC	CAWSIGSGDEQFF
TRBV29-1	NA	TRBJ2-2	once	TGCAGCGTCTTCCGGGAGAACACCGGGGAGCTGTTTTTT	CSVFRENTGELFF
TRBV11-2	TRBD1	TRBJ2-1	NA	TGTGCCAGCAGCGATGACAGGGATTCCTACAATGAGCAGTTCTTC	CASSDDRDSYNEQFF
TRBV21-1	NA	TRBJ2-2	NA	TGTGCCAGCAGCAATCAAGTGGGGCGACATAGCGGGATATCGACCGGGGAGCTGTTTTTT	CASSNQVGRHSGISTGELFF
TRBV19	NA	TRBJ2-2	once	TGTGCCAGTAGTATTGCGAGAACCGGGGAGCTGTTTTTT	CASSIARTGELFF
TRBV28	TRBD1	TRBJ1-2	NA	TGTGCCAGCAGTTTATGGAGGGGACAGGGGGCGTATGGCTACACCTTC	CASSLWRGQGAYGYTF
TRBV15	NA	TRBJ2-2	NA	TGTGCCACCAGTCGTGGGACTACCGGGGAGCTGTTTTTT	CATSRGTTGELFF
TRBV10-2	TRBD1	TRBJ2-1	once	TGCGCCACCCGGACAGGGGACTACAATGAGCAGTTCTTC	CATRTGDYNEQFF
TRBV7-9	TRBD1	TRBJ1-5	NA	TGTGCCAGCAGCGCCAGGGGGAATCAGCCCCAGCATTTT	CASSARGNQPQHF
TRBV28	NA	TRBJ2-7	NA	TGTGCCAGCAGTCGGGAGATCGGCCCCTACGAGCAGTACTTC	CASSREIGPYEQYF
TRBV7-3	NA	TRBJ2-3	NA	TGTGCCAGCAGCTTAAGTCCAGATACGCAGTATTTT	CASSLSPDTQYF
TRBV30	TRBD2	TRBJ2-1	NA	TGTGCCTGGTCCAGCGGGGGCTTTGAGCAGTTCTTC	CAWSSGGFEQFF
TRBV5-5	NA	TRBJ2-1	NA	TGTGCCAGCAGCCCAGAGGGGAGGAATGAGCAGTTCTTC	CASSPEGRNEQFF
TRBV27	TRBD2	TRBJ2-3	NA	TGTGCCAGCAGCCTCGGGACTAGCGGGACAGATACGCAGTATTTT	CASSLGTSGTDTQYF
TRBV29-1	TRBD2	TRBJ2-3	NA	TGCAGCGTTCCGGGACTAGCGGGAGTTGGAGATACGCAGTATTTT	CSVPGLAGVGDTQYF